The 26 T cell receptor beta chains below all came from one sample that was sequenced in a study of spatial heterogeneity in lung cancer. The time point: blood at routine non-recurrence follow-up after resection. The authors sequenced whole RNA from tumor, nontumor lung or frozen PBMC without sorting. One entry per CDR3 protein, called by TCRdb with MiXCR from the 5' RACE reads. The table records about 120,000 distinct CDR3 sequences, over 9% of them present only once. The sample consisted of PBMCs, taken at follow-up. All receptors derive from a male donor with early-stage non-small cell lung cancer.

V usage is TRBV20-1 and J usage is TRBJ1-2; 8 bases fit TRBD1. Trimming took 6 bases from V and 8 from J; bases not matched to a gene: 11. Per the germline V gene, CDR1 is DFQATT and CDR2 is SNEGSKA (reference sequence). CDR3 length: 13 residues. CDR3 in DNA: TGCAGTGCCTCCAAGCAGGGGGCTGGAGGCTACACCTTC. Protein sequence: CSASKQGAGGYTF.

This clonotype was observed a few times. A read error may be the cause here, since a much bigger clone is one base away. V and J are TRBV2 and TRBJ2-2; no definite D call. The CDR3 extends over 12 amino acids. In germline, CDR1 is SNHLY, CDR2 FYNNEI. V was trimmed by 7 bases and J by 1 base, leaving 4 bases between them. DNA of the CDR3: TGTGCCAGCACCCGGAACACCGGGGAGCTGTTTTTT. This translates into CASTRNTGELFF.

This clonotype was seen repeatedly, ten times or more. The chain has TRBV11-3 and TRBJ2-1, with D hard to call. V shed 0 bases and J shed 10 bases, with 13 bases lying between them. This CDR3 spans 14 amino acids. Germline V gene sequence: CDR1 SGHNT, CDR2 YENEEA. The CDR3 loop is CASSLELGPGEQFF. CDR3 DNA: TGTGCCAGCAGCTTAGAGTTAGGGCCCGGAGAGCAGTTCTTC.

This clonotype came up a few times. The chain couples TRBV29-1 to TRBJ2-3, with a possible D match to TRBD2 (5 bases). Germline V gene lookup returns CDR1 SQVTM and CDR2 ANQGSEA. This CDR3 is built from 17 residues. V shed 7 bases and J shed 1 base, with 24 bases lying between them. In DNA form, the CDR3 reads TGCAGCGCCCGCGGACTCCCCGCCCGCGGAGGCACAGATACGCAGTATTTT. Protein: CSARGLPARGGTDTQYF.

This clonotype has only a few counts. The gene calls are TRBV27 and TRBJ2-5; 8 bases are shared with TRBD2. Germline CDR1 reads MNHEY; CDR2 reads SMNVEV (reference sequence). Unmatched junction bases numbered 0, after V lost 6 bases and J lost 3 bases. This CDR3 is 12 amino acids long. The CDR3, as DNA: TGTGCCAGCAGAGCGGGAGAAGAGACCCAGTACTTC. Translated, it gives CASRAGEETQYF.

The chain has TRBV7-2 and TRBJ2-3, with TRBD2 identical over 8 bases. The CDR3 totals 15 residues. V lost 2 bases and J lost 6; bases outside the gene matches: 7. CDR1 is SGHTA, CDR2 FQGNSA, per germline. The CDR3, as DNA: TGTGCCAGCAGCTTAATGGGACTAGATGTCGATACGCAGTATTTT. This sequence encodes CASSLMGLDVDTQYF.

This chain connects TRBV9 to TRBJ2-5; possibly TRBD2 for D (5 bases). Trimming shortened V by 0 bases and J by 2 bases, and 11 bases separated the two germline ends. Germline V lookup: CDR1 SGDLS, CDR2 YYNGEE. This CDR3 is built from 15 residues. CDR3 sequence reads: CASSVGGIGQETQYF. DNA for the CDR3: TGTGCCAGCAGCGTAGGAGGGATCGGGCAAGAGACCCAGTACTTC.

This clonotype has at least ten counts. The CDR3 here is CSVGDRDFSPLHF. CDR3 DNA sequence: TGCAGCGTGGGGGACAGGGACTTTTCACCCCTCCACTTT. This sequence joins TRBV29-1 and TRBJ1-6, with TRBD1 matching over 9 bases. Germline values: CDR1 SQVTM, CDR2 ANQGSEA. V gave up 6 bases and J gave up 9 bases; unmatched junction bases: 6. The CDR3 has 13 amino acids.

The CDR3 nucleotides read TGTGCCAGCAGCCGACGGGGAACTAATGAAAAACTGTTTTTT. It specifies CASSRRGTNEKLFF. The chain recombines TRBV7-2 with TRBJ1-4; D is unclear. Trimming removed 5 bases at V and 1 base at J, with 8 bases between. This CDR3 spans 14 amino acids. Germline lookup yields CDR1 SGHTA and CDR2 FQGNSA. Full variable domain (missing parts from reference TRBV7-2 and TRBJ1-4): GAGVSQSPSNKVTEKGKDVELRCDPISGHTALYWYRQSLGQGLEFLIYFQGNSAPDKSGLPSDRFSAERTGGSVSTLTIQRTQQEDSAVYLCASSRRGTNEKLFFGSGTQLSVL.

In its sample, this clonotype was seen many times. The chain carries TRBV19 and TRBJ2-4; D is possibly TRBD2 (6 bases). CDR1 is LNHDA and CDR2 is SQIVND in the germline V gene (reference sequence). V lost 2 bases and J lost 0, with 8 bases in between. The CDR3 length is 15 residues. CDR3 sequence: CASSIQGLAKNIQYF. For the CDR3, the DNA is TGTGCCAGTAGTATACAGGGACTAGCCAAAAACATTCAGTACTTC.

The V and J genes are TRBV24-1 and TRBJ1-2, with 9 bases that match TRBD1. Per the germline V gene, CDR1 is KGHDR and CDR2 is SFDVKD. The V and J ends lost 2 bases and 8 bases, in that order; junction bases with no gene match: 5. The CDR3 runs 14 residues. The CDR3 spells CATSDSGQGFGYTF. DNA for the CDR3: TGTGCCACCAGTGATTCGGGACAGGGATTCGGCTACACCTTC.

This clonotype was detected only a few times. The chain combines TRBV12-3 or TRBV12-4 with TRBJ1-5; D is unresolved. This CDR3 spans 13 amino acids. Trimming shortened V by 5 bases and J by 4 bases, and 9 bases separated the two germline ends. CDR3 coding DNA: TGTGCCAGCAGTCAATGGTCTAATCAGCCCCAGCATTTT. It specifies CASSQWSNQPQHF.

This clonotype was seen a few times. V gene TRBV3-1 combines with J gene TRBJ1-6; D call uncertain. The ends were cut back, 1 base at V and 7 bases at J, with 8 bases in the middle. Germline-derived CDR1 and CDR2 are LGHDT and YNNKEL (reference sequence). This CDR3 is built from 14 residues. The CDR3 reads CASSQGAANSPLHF. In DNA, the CDR3 is TGTGCCAGCAGCCAAGGGGCAGCAAATTCACCCCTCCACTTT.

This clonotype was observed a few times. The chain combines TRBV6-4 with TRBJ2-3, with 12 bases matching TRBD2. V gave up 4 bases and J gave up 4 bases; unmatched junction bases: 3. The CDR3 is 15 residues long. In germline, CDR1 is MRHNA, CDR2 SNTAGT. This CDR3 reads CASSASGGAADTQYF. The CDR3 bases are TGTGCCAGCAGTGCTAGCGGGGGGGCCGCAGATACGCAGTATTTT.

This clonotype was picked up many times. The J gene is TRBJ1-1, the V gene TRBV10-3; 7 bases align to TRBD1. CDR3 length equals 13 residues. The ends lost 7 bases at V and 1 base at J; junction bases unmatched: 3. Germline V lookup: CDR1 ENHRY, CDR2 SYGVKD. This chain's CDR3 is CAIIDRENTEAFF. The DNA for the CDR3 is TGTGCCATCATTGACAGGGAGAACACTGAAGCTTTCTTT.

This clonotype appeared many times. The chain carries TRBV9 and TRBJ1-2; possibly TRBD1 for D (6 bases). The germline CDR1 and CDR2 sequences are SGDLS and YYNGEE. CDR3 size: 15 residues. Trimming removed 0 bases at V and 6 bases at J, with 15 bases between. CDR3 coding DNA: TGTGCCAGCAGCGTAGCTACGGTGGCAGGGGATGGCTACACCTTC. This codes for CASSVATVAGDGYTF.

Details on this clonotype: This may be a read error, as it is one base from a much larger clone. V usage is TRBV20-1 and J usage is TRBJ2-3; D gene ambiguous. The CDR3 sequence is 14 residues long. Trimming pared 7 bases from V and 2 bases from J, leaving 16 bases between. Germline V gene sequence: CDR1 DFQATT, CDR2 SNEGSKA (reference sequence). In nucleotides, the CDR3 is TGCAGTGTTAGCTCCGTTCGAGCCACAGATACGCAGTATTTT. Its translation is CSVSSVRATDTQYF.

The chain joins TRBV20-1 to TRBJ1-1; 7 bases line up with TRBD1. Looked up from germline, CDR1 is DFQATT and CDR2 is SNEGSKA (reference sequence). After removal of 3 bases from V and 6 bases from J, the junction contained 13 bases not matched to a gene. The CDR3 covers 15 residues. CDR3 region: CSASSPGQVRAEAFF. CDR3 nucleotides: TGCAGTGCTAGTTCCCCCGGACAGGTCAGGGCTGAAGCTTTCTTT.

This clonotype was detected ten times or more. This chain links TRBV10-2 with TRBJ2-1; no definite D call. V lost 4 bases and J 4 bases, leaving 2 bases between the germline ends. Germline V gene sequence: CDR1 WSHSY, CDR2 SAAADI. This CDR3 region has 11 residues. CDR3 amino acids: CASSAYNEQFF. CDR3 coding DNA: TGCGCCAGCAGTGCATACAATGAGCAGTTCTTC.

This clonotype was recorded many times. The V and J genes are TRBV6-2 or TRBV6-3 and TRBJ2-1; the D is unclear. Germline assignment: CDR1 MNHEY and CDR2 SVGEGT. Trimming stripped 1 base from V and 10 bases from J, with 8 bases between. The CDR3 has 12 amino acids. The CDR3 DNA sequence: TGTGCCAGCAGTTACTTTTCTGGGGAGCAGTTCTTC. Translation gives CASSYFSGEQFF.

This clonotype was seen ten or more times. The conserved closing phenylalanine or tryptophan is absent in this CDR3, likely reflecting a read error. The DNA is left out, because the CDR3 cannot be placed on it with certainty; the CDR3 is given as TCRdb lists it. The chain is built from TRBV28 and TRBJ1-1. In germline, CDR1 is MDHEN, CDR2 SYDVKM. The CDR3 adds up to 11 amino acids, both ends counted. This chain's CDR3 is CASSPRRGSEG.

This clonotype was seen many times. V gene TRBV15 combines with J gene TRBJ1-5; no clear D gene. CDR3 length: 15 amino acids. Germline V gives CDR1 LNHNV, CDR2 YYDKDF (reference sequence). Trimming cost V 0 bases and J 0 bases, with 6 bases left between them. CDR3 loop: CATSREGYSNQPQHF. The CDR3 DNA reads as TGTGCCACCAGCAGAGAGGGTTATAGCAATCAGCCCCAGCATTTT.

The sample holds a few counts of this clonotype. This chain's CDR3 is CASSYGPINQPQHF. The CDR3 DNA reads TGTGCCAGCAGTTACGGACCGATCAATCAGCCCCAGCATTTT. The V gene is TRBV6-2 or TRBV6-3, the J gene TRBJ1-5; D call uncertain. V was trimmed by 2 bases and J by 3 bases, leaving 8 bases between them. In germline, CDR1 is MNHEY, CDR2 SVGEGT. The length of the CDR3 is 14 residues.

This clonotype was detected a few times. This chain connects TRBV20-1 to TRBJ2-7, with D unresolved. The CDR3 extends over 14 amino acids. The germline V gene has CDR1 DFQATT and CDR2 SNEGSKA (reference sequence). Trimming stripped 0 bases from V and 6 bases from J, with 15 bases between. The CDR3 spells CSARDPPPKGEQYF. CDR3 coding DNA: TGCAGTGCTAGAGACCCCCCGCCAAAAGGCGAGCAGTACTTC.

The CDR3 sequence: CASSLGRSTYEQYF. As DNA, the CDR3 is TGCGCCAGCAGCTTGGGCAGGTCCACCTACGAGCAGTACTTC. The genes are TRBV5-1 and TRBJ2-7; D call uncertain. The CDR3 runs 14 residues. Germline CDR1 and CDR2: SGHRS and YFSETQ. V shed 0 bases and J shed 2 bases, with 9 bases lying between them. The full variable domain, completed using reference TRBV5-1 and TRBJ2-7, is KAGVTQTPRYLIKTRGQQVTLSCSPISGHRSVSWYQQTPGQGLQFLFEYFSETQRNKGNFPGRFSGRQFSNSRSEMNVSTLELGDSALYLCASSLGRSTYEQYFGPGTRLTVT.

The gene calls are TRBV3-1 and TRBJ1-3, with 9 bases identical to TRBD1. CDR3 size: 17 residues. V was clipped by 2 bases and J by 1 base; unmatched bases: 6. The germline CDR1 and CDR2 sequences are LGHDT and YNNKEL (reference sequence). The CDR3 nucleotides are TGTGCCAGCAGCCAAATCTTACAGGGGGCGTCTGGAAACACCATATATTTT. Translating gives CASSQILQGASGNTIYF.